Shown below are 17 T cell receptor beta chains from a single sample sequenced in a study of blood T cell repertoires in COVID-19. Sequencing used immunoSEQ multiplex PCR; TCRdb keeps in-frame clones, though not all of them. The top ten hold about 0.84% of the sample, which has roughly 120,000 clones, roughly 70% seen once. Sequencing was performed on peripheral blood. Source of these receptors: a human donor with acute or convalescent COVID-19. The donor label of this sample is uncertain.

The chain has TRBV19 and TRBJ1-1; a weak D match, TRBD1 (5 bases). Trimming cost V 7 bases and J 5 bases, with 17 bases left between them. This CDR3 has 14 residues. Germline lookup yields CDR1 LNHDA and CDR2 SQIVND (reference sequence). The CDR3 DNA reads as TGTGCCAGTACCCCGGGGGGGGTTCTAACTGAAGCTTTCTTT. This encodes CASTPGGVLTEAFF.

The V call is TRBV4-1, the J call TRBJ2-1, with 11 bases lining up with TRBD2. The CDR3 loop spans 16 amino acids. Losses at the gene ends were 2 bases for V and 3 bases for J; bases not matched to a gene: 3. The germline V gene encodes CDR1 MGHRA and CDR2 YSYEKL. Here the CDR3 DNA reads TGCGCCAGCAGCCAATATGGGACTAGCGGCTACAATGAGCAGTTCTTC. It is translated as CASSQYGTSGYNEQFF.

The J gene is TRBJ1-6, the V gene TRBV6-5; possible D gene TRBD1, 5 bases. CDR3 length equals 15 residues. Germline lookup yields CDR1 MNHEY and CDR2 SVGAGI. Trimming took 8 bases from V and 5 from J, leaving 16 bases between them. The chain's CDR3 is CASLKAGGNNSPLHF. In DNA form, the CDR3 reads TGTGCCAGCCTGAAGGCGGGGGGAAATAATTCACCCCTCCACTTT.

J is TRBJ2-3 and V is TRBV7-2; 9 bases match TRBD2. The V gene's germline CDR1 is SGHTA and CDR2 FQGNSA. Losses at the gene ends were 2 bases for V and 6 bases for J; bases not matched to a gene: 3. This CDR3 spans 14 amino acids. This CDR3 is CASSLSLAGDTQYF. The DNA of the CDR3 is TGTGCCAGCAGCTTATCCCTAGCGGGGGATACGCAGTATTTT.

This clone was observed a few times. The chain is built from TRBV6-5 and TRBJ2-1; 8 bases are shared with TRBD2. Trimming cost V 8 bases and J 10 bases; bases outside gene matches: 10. The CDR3 is 13 residues long. Per germline, CDR1 MNHEY and CDR2 SVGAGI. The CDR3 DNA reads TGTGCCAGCGCCAACGGGGGGGGGCTCGAGCAGTTCTTC. As protein: CASANGGGLEQFF.

There are a few counts of this clone. The chain joins TRBV24-1 to TRBJ1-5, with D perhaps TRBD1 (5 bases). The germline V gene has CDR1 KGHDR and CDR2 SFDVKD. CDR3 size: 14 residues. V dropped 9 bases and J dropped 1 base, with 12 bases sitting between them. The CDR3 bases are TGTGCCACCTCCAGGCCAGGGAGCAATCAGCCCCAGCATTTT. Translating gives CATSRPGSNQPQHF.

V and J are TRBV6-5 and TRBJ1-2, with TRBD1 as a possible D gene (6 bases). Germline V gives CDR1 MNHEY, CDR2 SVGAGI. The CDR3 totals 15 residues. Trimming took off 5 bases at V and 4 bases at J, with 17 bases between the two ends. The CDR3 reads CASSTSGGAVYGYTF. The CDR3 nucleotides read TGTGCCAGCAGTACCAGCGGGGGGGCCGTCTATGGCTACACCTTC.

The chain carries TRBV5-1 and TRBJ2-1; 9 bases align to TRBD2. The germline gives CDR1 SGHRS, CDR2 YFSETQ. V was clipped by 9 bases and J by 7 bases; unmatched bases: 11. This CDR3 comprises 14 residues. CDR3 loop: CATSAAGGRNEQFF. CDR3 coding DNA: TGCGCCACCTCTGCGGCGGGGGGGAGGAATGAGCAGTTCTTC.

This clone was counted only a few times. The chain uses TRBV30 and TRBJ2-2; tentatively, D is TRBD1 (6 bases). Germline V gene data show CDR1 as GTSNPN and CDR2 as SVGIG (reference sequence). CDR3 size: 11 residues. V lost 8 bases and J lost 4, with 8 bases in between. The CDR3 region is CARRGTGELFF. DNA for the CDR3: TGTGCCCGCAGGGGCACCGGGGAGCTGTTTTTT.

The chain joins TRBV30 to TRBJ1-4, with D perhaps TRBD1 (6 bases). The V gene's germline CDR1 is GTSNPN and CDR2 SVGIG (reference sequence). V was cut by 3 bases and J by 7 bases, with 18 bases left in between. There are 15 residues in the CDR3. This CDR3 is CAWSRDTGEGEKLFF. The DNA of the CDR3 is TGTGCCTGGAGCCGGGACACCGGGGAGGGTGAAAAACTGTTTTTT.

This clone was seen just once. The chain has TRBV27 and TRBJ2-7; D might be TRBD2 (5 bases). Germline CDR1 reads MNHEY; CDR2 reads SMNVEV (reference sequence). The V end lost 5 bases, the J end lost 2 bases, and 13 bases lay between the germline ends. CDR3 length equals 14 residues. In DNA form, the CDR3 reads TGTGCCAGCAGTCCTACTAGTACCCCCTACGAGCAGTACGTC. Amino acids: CASSPTSTPYEQYV.

This clone was observed a few times. The V and J genes are TRBV7-2 and TRBJ2-1; 12 bases map to TRBD2. The germline CDR1 and CDR2 sequences are SGHTA and FQGNSA. The CDR3 consists of 18 residues. The V segment lost 2 bases and the J segment 8 bases; nucleotides outside the gene matches: 13. The CDR3 protein is CASSLIGLAGGHVDEQFF. The CDR3 region has the DNA TGTGCCAGCAGCTTAATCGGCCTAGCGGGGGGGCACGTGGATGAGCAGTTCTTC. Together with reference TRBV7-2 and TRBJ2-1, the CDR3 gives the full variable domain: GAGVSQSPSNKVTEKGKDVELRCDPISGHTALYWYRQSLGQGLEFLIYFQGNSAPDKSGLPSDRFSAERTGGSVSTLTIQRTQQEDSAVYLCASSLIGLAGGHVDEQFFGPGTRLTVL.

Remarks on this clone: This clone may be a read error of a much larger clone one base away. The gene calls are TRBV12-3 or TRBV12-4 and TRBJ2-6; D uncertain. The CDR3 consists of 13 residues. Between the trimmed V and J ends, which lost 3 bases and 2 bases, there was a span of 2 bases. The CDR3 loop is CASSFTGANVLTF. The CDR3 DNA follows: TGTGCCAGCAGTTTTACTGGGGCCAACGTCCTGACTTTC.

In this sample, this clone turned up once. V gene TRBV4-1 combines with J gene TRBJ1-4; D is possibly TRBD1 (5 bases). Germline assignment: CDR1 MGHRA and CDR2 YSYEKL. The CDR3 consists of 16 residues. Trimming left V 1 base short and J 10 bases short, with 19 bases between. CDR3 in amino acids: CASSQAVTGGEGKLFF. In nucleotides, the CDR3 is TGCGCCAGCAGCCAAGCCGTTACCGGGGGGGAAGGAAAACTGTTTTTT.

This clone has just a few counts. The chain employs TRBV2 and TRBJ1-2; D may be TRBD1 (6 bases). Trimming left V 2 bases short and J 4 bases short, with 14 bases between. There are 15 residues in the CDR3. Germline CDR1 and CDR2: SNHLY and FYNNEI. This CDR3 reads CASSETGRRVYGYTF. As DNA, the CDR3 is TGTGCCAGCAGTGAAACAGGGAGAAGGGTCTATGGCTACACCTTC.

The chain combines TRBV7-6 with TRBJ1-5, with a tentative D call TRBD1 (5 bases). Germline assignment: CDR1 SGHVS and CDR2 FNYEAQ. Trimming took 5 bases from V and 3 from J, leaving 8 bases between them. This CDR3 is built from 13 residues. The CDR3 DNA sequence: TGTGCCAGCAGCCTGGACACCAATCAGCCCCAGCATTTT. This codes for CASSLDTNQPQHF. The full variable domain, with the rest looked up from reference TRBV7-6 and TRBJ1-5, is GAGVSQSPRYKVTKRGQDVALRCDPISGHVSLYWYRQALGQGPEFLTYFNYEAQQDKSGLPNDRFSAERPEGSISTLTIQRTEQRDSAMYRCASSLDTNQPQHFGDGTRLSIL.

The chain combines TRBV21-1 with TRBJ1-5. TRBV21-1 is an annotated pseudogene. The CDR3 totals 15 residues. The DNA of the CDR3 is TGTGCCAGCAGGAACTCCGGGAATAGCAATCAGCCCCAGCATTTT. Protein: CASRNSGNSNQPQHF.